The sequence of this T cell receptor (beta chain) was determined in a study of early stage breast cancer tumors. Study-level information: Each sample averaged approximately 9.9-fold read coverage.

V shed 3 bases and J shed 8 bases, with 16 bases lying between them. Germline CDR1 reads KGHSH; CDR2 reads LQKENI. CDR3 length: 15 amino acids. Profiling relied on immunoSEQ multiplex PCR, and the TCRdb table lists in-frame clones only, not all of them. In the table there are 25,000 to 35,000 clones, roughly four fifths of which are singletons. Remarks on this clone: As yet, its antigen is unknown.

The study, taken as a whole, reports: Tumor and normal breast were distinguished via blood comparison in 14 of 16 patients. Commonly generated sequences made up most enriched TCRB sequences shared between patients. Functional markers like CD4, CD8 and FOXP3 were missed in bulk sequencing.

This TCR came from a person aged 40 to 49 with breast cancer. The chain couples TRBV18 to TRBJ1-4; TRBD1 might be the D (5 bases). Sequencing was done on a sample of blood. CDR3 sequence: CASSPGRGPQEKLFF. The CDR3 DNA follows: TGTGCCAGCTCACCGGGTAGGGGCCCCCAAGAAAAACTGTTTTTT.